This T cell receptor (beta chain) is from a study of T-cell reconstitution after alpha-beta-depleted transplantation in children. This clonotype showed up many times. The antigen is not known. Overall study results and limits: As was reported, about two months after transplant, alpha-beta T cells came from several hundred expanded graft clones. The study traced high day-60 TCRbeta diversity in some patients to surviving recipient T cells and thymic progenitors. One year post-transplant, T-cell counts and diversity were largely derived from T cells produced anew.

Germline V CDR1 and CDR2: SGHTA, FQGNSA. This CDR3 spans 16 amino acids. With 0 bases removed from V and 9 bases from J, the gap between germline ends came to 18 bases. A TCRbeta library incorporating unique molecular identifiers was prepared. Via MiXCR, TCRdb re-called the PCR reads, giving one row per CDR3 protein. Counted here are hundreds of thousands of distinct CDR3 sequences, about 10% occurring once; the ten biggest clones make up 2%. The chain recombines TRBV7-2 with TRBJ2-1; D remains ambiguous. The origin of this receptor is a child aged 2 to 9 with inherited bone marrow failure, due to receive a stem cell transplant. The sample in question was PBMCs, obtained before TCRalphabeta/CD19-depleted stem cell transplant. CDR3 sequence: CASSLAFMGTWREQFF. CDR3 DNA: TGTGCCAGCAGCTTAGCTTTCATGGGTACGTGGCGTGAGCAGTTCTTC. Variable domain in full (rest from reference TRBV7-2 and TRBJ2-1): GAGVSQSPSNKVTEKGKDVELRCDPISGHTALYWYRQSLGQGLEFLIYFQGNSAPDKSGLPSDRFSAERTGGSVSTLTIQRTQQEDSAVYLCASSLAFMGTWREQFFGPGTRLTVL.